A selection of T cell receptor beta chains follows, all from one sample in a study of blood T cells in healthy people across ages. MiXCR, run by TCRdb on the 5' RACE reads, gives a single entry per CDR3 protein. The table has about 640,000 distinct CDR3 sequences, around 54% seen once; the top ten hold more than 35%. The material sequenced was blood. Every receptor here comes from a man aged 55 to 70 in good health. Each CDR3 is given with its conserved first and last residue.

16,TRBJ2-7,TRBV18,CASSPQVGQGVGEQYF
15,TRBJ2-5,TRBV15,CATSPRQGSQETQYF
14,TRBJ2-5,TRBV5-1,CASSLDSGQETQYF
15,TRBJ2-1,TRBV20-1,CSVKTSGSSYNEQFF
18,TRBJ2-5,TRBV4-1,CASSQDPLIAGGRETQYF
13,TRBJ2-1,TRBV20-1,CSARIASGNEQFF
15,TRBJ1-2,TRBV5-5,CASSPAMTVDYGYTF
12,TRBJ1-2,TRBV3-1,CASSQEGPVYTF
14,TRBJ1-2,TRBV28,CASSLPGAGYGYTF
17,TRBJ2-1,TRBV29-1,CSVEGGTPSASYNEQFF
13,TRBJ2-1,TRBV5-1,CASSLDRPNEQFF
14,TRBJ1-1,TRBV3-1,CASSYRDRANEAFF
13,TRBJ1-1,TRBV29-1,CSGRQGDNTEAFF
14,TRBJ2-1,TRBV24-1,CATSDLTSRNEQFF
15,TRBJ2-7,TRBV10-3,CAISESRGRVYEQYF
13,TRBJ1-2,TRBV20-1,CSALDWVQDGYTF
15,TRBJ1-6,TRBV5-1,CASSPRTGENSPLHF
15,NA,TRBV27,CASSPQATGQETQYF
15,TRBJ2-6,TRBV6-1,CASRVSREDRGVLTF
15,TRBJ2-5,TRBV6-2/TRBV6-3,CASSTDSWYQETQYF
15,TRBJ2-5,TRBV6-5,CASSPTGTGLETQYF
18,TRBJ2-3,TRBV5-1,CASSLEGRLAGLTDTQYF
13,TRBJ1-1,TRBV5-1,CASSLVQNAEAFF
14,TRBJ1-5,TRBV20-1,CSAGQGAPNQPQHF